The clone carrying this TCR beta chain was picked up many times. Its antigen is unknown. This CDR3 spans 15 amino acids. Germline CDR1 SGHRS, CDR2 YFSETQ. V lost 4 bases and J lost 3, with 17 bases in between. Amplified TCR beta CDR3 regions were obtained using RNA transcripts as template. After a first-round RT-PCR with HTBI primers, a second-round multiplex PCR was run. TCRdb redid the calling of the multiplex PCR reads with MiXCR, one entry per CDR3 protein. The repertoire consists of 500,000 to 600,000 distinct CDR3 sequences, with less than 45% occurring once and the leading ten covering about 4.6%. This entry is derived from a study of Graves' ophthalmopathy and Graves' hyperthyroidism. Study-level background: A follow-up of 18 months without ophthalmopathy meant that hyperthyroidism was stable.

Study-level findings and limits: The majority of expanded thyroid clonotypes above 0.001 frequency also occurred in blood. Discriminating ophthalmopathy from stable hyperthyroidism, a 13-signature model attained a sensitivity of 85% to 90% and a specificity of about 81%.

Other autoimmune diseases, uncontrolled infections, pregnancy or lactation excluded patients from enrollment. Sequencing input: peripheral blood or thyroid tissue (not recorded which). This clonotype was sampled from an adult man with Graves' hyperthyroidism. The chain couples TRBV5-1 to TRBJ2-7; D possibly corresponds to TRBD1 (5 bases). The CDR3 nucleotides are TGCGCCAGCAGCACCTTGACAGCCAAAAACTACGAGCAGTACTTC. Amino acid sequence: CASSTLTAKNYEQYF.